What follows are 16 T cell receptor beta chains derived from one specimen sequenced in a study of cytomegalovirus exposure and HLA in healthy donors. PCR used 60 Vbeta primers and 13 Jbeta primers. Sequencing used immunoSEQ multiplex PCR; TCRdb keeps in-frame clones, though not all of them. The specimen's table records approximately 110,000 clones. The sample consisted of PBMCs. The source of these receptors is a man between 35 and 55 years old in good health and CMV-seronegative.

The V call is TRBV18, the J call TRBJ1-4, with TRBD1 as a possible D gene (6 bases). The CDR3 runs 14 residues. Per the germline V gene, CDR1 is KGHSH and CDR2 is LQKENI. V was pared by 5 bases and J by 4 bases, with 11 bases between. DNA for the CDR3: TGTGCCAGCTCAAGGACAGCCCTTAATGAAAAACTGTTTTTT. Translation gives CASSRTALNEKLFF.

The rearrangement joins TRBV27 to TRBJ2-7; 7 bases match TRBD2. Germline V gene lookup returns CDR1 MNHEY and CDR2 SMNVEV (reference sequence). The CDR3 consists of 14 residues. V trimming: 4 bases; J trimming: 6 bases; junction bases outside the gene matches: 9. CDR3 bases: TGTGCCAGCAGTTCAAGGGTACTAGCGAGCGAGCAGTACTTC. Residues: CASSSRVLASEQYF.

The chain employs TRBV4-3 and TRBJ1-2, with D unclear. The CDR3 has 14 amino acids. Trimming took 0 bases from V and 6 from J, leaving 11 bases between them. Germline V gene sequence: CDR1 LGHNA, CDR2 YSLEER. CDR3 sequence: CASSQDWQIDGYTF. CDR3 coding DNA: TGCGCCAGCAGCCAAGATTGGCAGATTGATGGCTACACCTTC.

V gene TRBV6-5 combines with J gene TRBJ1-5, with 7 bases aligning to TRBD1. V was clipped by 6 bases and J by 7 bases; unmatched bases: 9. CDR1 and CDR2 (germline): MNHEY, SVGAGI. The CDR3 runs to 14 residues. The CDR3 bases are TGTGCCAGCAGGTCGACAGGGTTGTGGCAGCCCCAGCATTTT. This translates into CASRSTGLWQPQHF.

The chain couples TRBV15 to TRBJ2-3; 10 bases fit TRBD2. The CDR3 runs 16 residues. The V segment lost 3 bases and the J segment 5 bases; nucleotides outside the gene matches: 8. Germline CDR1 and CDR2: LNHNV and YYDKDF (reference sequence). CDR3 sequence reads: CATSSEPSGRKDTQYF. The CDR3 DNA reads TGTGCCACCAGCAGCGAACCTAGCGGGAGAAAAGATACGCAGTATTTT.

This chain connects TRBV15 to TRBJ2-1; 11 bases agree with TRBD2. Trimming took 0 bases from V and 4 from J; bases not matched to a gene: 5. CDR1 is LNHNV and CDR2 is YYDKDF in the germline V gene (reference sequence). The CDR3 consists of 17 residues. DNA of the CDR3: TGTGCCACCAGCAGAGATCTCGCTAGCGGGAGGTACAATGAGCAGTTCTTC. Encoded protein: CATSRDLASGRYNEQFF. Using reference TRBV15 and TRBJ2-1 for the parts outside the CDR3, the full variable domain is DAMVIQNPRYQVTQFGKPVTLSCSQTLNHNVMYWYQQKSSQAPKLLFHYYDKDFNNEADTPDNFQSRRPNTSFCFLDIRSPGLGDTAMYLCATSRDLASGRYNEQFFGPGTRLTVL.

The J gene is TRBJ1-2, the V gene TRBV4-3; D unclear. The CDR3 contains 15 residues. Trimming shortened V by 0 bases and J by 9 bases, and 17 bases separated the two germline ends. Germline V gives CDR1 LGHNA, CDR2 YSLEER. CDR3 protein: CASSQDRQRGNSYTF. In DNA form, the CDR3 reads TGCGCCAGCAGCCAAGATAGGCAGCGCGGGAATAGCTACACCTTC.

The chain joins TRBV6-5 to TRBJ2-7; possible D gene TRBD1, 6 bases. CDR1 is MNHEY and CDR2 is SVGAGI in the germline V gene. The V and J ends lost 4 bases and 0 bases respectively, with 13 bases between them. The CDR3 contains 15 residues. CDR3 coding DNA: TGTGCCAGCAGTTTAAACCGGGACACCTCCTACGAGCAGTACTTC. Its protein product is CASSLNRDTSYEQYF.

The J gene is TRBJ2-2, the V gene TRBV19; D is unclear. The germline gives CDR1 LNHDA, CDR2 SQIVND (reference sequence). The CDR3 runs 14 residues. V was trimmed by 7 bases and J by 1 base, leaving 10 bases between them. The CDR3 sequence: CASTLAKNTGELFF. As DNA, the CDR3 is TGTGCCAGTACTTTGGCCAAGAACACCGGGGAGCTGTTTTTT.

V is TRBV7-9 and J is TRBJ1-5; a possible D gene is TRBD1 (6 bases). This CDR3 comprises 13 residues. Trimming stripped 5 bases from V and 5 bases from J, with 10 bases between. Germline V gene sequence: CDR1 SEHNR, CDR2 FQNEAQ (reference sequence). The CDR3 region is CASSRQADQPQHF. In DNA, the CDR3 is TGTGCCAGCAGCCGACAGGCGGATCAGCCCCAGCATTTT.

The genes are TRBV29-1 and TRBJ2-2; TRBD1 agrees at 9 bases. V trimming: 5 bases; J trimming: 4 bases; junction bases outside the gene matches: 2. In germline, CDR1 is SQVTM, CDR2 ANQGSEA. This CDR3 region has 13 residues. CDR3 residues: CSVRDRATGELFF. CDR3 sequence (DNA): TGCAGCGTTCGGGACAGGGCCACCGGGGAGCTGTTTTTT.

V usage is TRBV29-1 and J usage is TRBJ2-7, with D possibly TRBD2 on 5 matching bases. The CDR3 length is 13 residues. Germline loops: CDR1 SQVTM, CDR2 ANQGSEA. Trimming took 6 bases from V and 3 from J, leaving 15 bases between them. The CDR3 bases are TGCAGCGTGGCCGGGCCTCGGGGCTACGAGCAGTACTTC. Translated, it gives CSVAGPRGYEQYF.

This rearrangement joins TRBV28 to TRBJ1-2; D perhaps matches TRBD1 (6 bases). The length of the CDR3 is 17 residues. CDR1 is MDHEN, CDR2 SYDVKM, per germline. V was clipped by 3 bases and J by 4 bases, with 21 bases between them. The CDR3: CASSLTGQRKSFYGYTF. The CDR3 coding sequence is TGTGCCAGCAGTTTGACAGGACAGAGAAAATCATTCTATGGCTACACCTTC.

The chain carries TRBV5-4 and TRBJ1-2; TRBD1 matches 8 bases. The CDR3 is 16 amino acids. Germline V gene data show CDR1 as SGHNT and CDR2 as YYREEE (reference sequence). V trimming: 0 bases; J trimming: 3 bases; junction bases outside the gene matches: 7. CDR3 DNA: TGTGCCAGCAGCTTGGGACAGGGGAGGGAAGACTATGGCTACACCTTC. Translating gives CASSLGQGREDYGYTF.

V usage is TRBV6-5 and J usage is TRBJ2-1; 11 bases align to TRBD2. V shed 2 bases and J 6 bases; nucleotides not matched to a gene: 6. CDR3 length: 16 residues. CDR1 and CDR2 from the germline V gene are MNHEY and SVGAGI. The chain's CDR3 is CASSYSTSGSGNEQFF. CDR3 nucleotide sequence: TGTGCCAGCAGTTACAGCACTAGCGGGAGCGGCAATGAGCAGTTCTTC.

V gene TRBV27 combines with J gene TRBJ2-7, with TRBD2 identical over 10 bases. The germline CDR1 and CDR2 sequences are MNHEY and SMNVEV (reference sequence). V trimming: 2 bases; J trimming: 3 bases; junction bases outside the gene matches: 10. CDR3 length equals 17 residues. DNA of the CDR3: TGTGCCAGCAGTTTAACCCGGTCGGGACTAGCGAGCTACGAGCAGTACTTC. Encoded protein: CASSLTRSGLASYEQYF.